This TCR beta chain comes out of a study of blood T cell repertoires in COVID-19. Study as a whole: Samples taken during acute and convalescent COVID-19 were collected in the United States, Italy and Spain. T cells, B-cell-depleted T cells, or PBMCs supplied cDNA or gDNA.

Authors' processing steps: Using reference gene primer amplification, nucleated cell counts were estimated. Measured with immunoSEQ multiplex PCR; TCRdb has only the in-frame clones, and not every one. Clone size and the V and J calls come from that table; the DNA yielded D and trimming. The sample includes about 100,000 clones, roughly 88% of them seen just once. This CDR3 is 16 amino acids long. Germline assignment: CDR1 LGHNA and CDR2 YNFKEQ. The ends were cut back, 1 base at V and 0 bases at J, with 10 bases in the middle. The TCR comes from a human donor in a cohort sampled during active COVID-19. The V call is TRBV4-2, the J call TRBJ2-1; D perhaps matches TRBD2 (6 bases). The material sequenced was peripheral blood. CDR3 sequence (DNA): TGTGCCAGCAGCCAAGTCAAGACTAGCTCCTACAATGAGCAGTTCTTC. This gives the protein CASSQVKTSSYNEQFF.